This T cell receptor (beta chain) was recovered during a study of T cell repertoires in cytomegalovirus infection. In the study overall: CMV infection plus the matching HLA type was flagged by public TCR beta signatures.

TCRdb ran MiXCR on the reads and lists one entry per CDR3 protein. Of some 300,000 distinct CDR3 sequences in the sample, about 8.8% were seen once. This clonotype was observed at least ten times. What was sequenced was PBMCs. The TCR comes from a human donor in good health (CMV status not recorded). Some clones in this sample may be carry-over from other donors' samples.

The CDR3 coding sequence is TGTGCCAGCAGTTTGAGGGGGGGCCTCCAAGAGACCCAGTACTTC. Its protein is CASSLRGGLQETQYF. This chain joins TRBV25-1 and TRBJ2-5; maybe TRBD2 (7 bases). Between the trimmed V and J ends, which lost 5 bases and 1 base, there was a span of 14 bases. CDR1 and CDR2 (germline): MGHDK, SYGVNS. This CDR3 has 15 amino acids.